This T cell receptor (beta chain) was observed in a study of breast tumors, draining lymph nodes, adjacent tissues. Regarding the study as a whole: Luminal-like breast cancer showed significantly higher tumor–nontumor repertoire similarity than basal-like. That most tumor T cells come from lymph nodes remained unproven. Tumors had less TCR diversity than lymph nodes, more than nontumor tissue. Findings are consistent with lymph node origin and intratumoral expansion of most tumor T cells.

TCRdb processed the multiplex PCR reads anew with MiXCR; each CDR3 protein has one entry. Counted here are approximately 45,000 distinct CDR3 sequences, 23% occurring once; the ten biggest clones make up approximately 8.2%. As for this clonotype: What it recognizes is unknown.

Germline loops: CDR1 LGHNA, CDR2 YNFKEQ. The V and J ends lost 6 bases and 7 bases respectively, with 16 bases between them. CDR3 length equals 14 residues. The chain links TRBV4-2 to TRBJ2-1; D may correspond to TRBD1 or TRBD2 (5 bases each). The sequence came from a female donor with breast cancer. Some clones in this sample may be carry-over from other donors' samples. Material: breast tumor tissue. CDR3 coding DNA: TGTGCCAGCAGTCCCAGTCGGGGACCAAATGAGCAGTTCTTC. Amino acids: CASSPSRGPNEQFF.